These 19 T cell receptor beta chains originate from one sample sequenced in a study of blood T cell repertoires in COVID-19. Method: immunoSEQ multiplex PCR; TCRdb's copy keeps in-frame clones and lacks some. The sample yields approximately 280,000 clones, 90% seen once. The sequenced sample consisted of PBMCs or T cells enriched from blood (not recorded which). The receptors here all came from a woman between 18 and 30 years old with acute COVID-19.

The chain combines TRBV18 with TRBJ2-7, with 9 bases identical to TRBD2. The ends lost 2 bases at V and 2 bases at J; junction bases unmatched: 7. The CDR3 is made up of 16 amino acids. The V gene's germline CDR1 is KGHSH and CDR2 LQKENI. CDR3 amino acids: CASSPSSGRPAYEQYF. CDR3 DNA: TGTGCCAGCTCACCATCGAGCGGGAGGCCTGCCTACGAGCAGTACTTC.

For the CDR3, the DNA is TGTGCCAGCAGCAGATGGAGTGGGACAGGGGTTAAGACTGAAGCTTTCTTT. Translated: CASSRWSGTGVKTEAFF. The V call is TRBV3-1 (or the pseudogene TRBV3-2), the J call TRBJ1-1; 10 bases agree with TRBD1. This CDR3 spans 17 amino acids. Germline trimming cut 5 bases from V and 5 bases from J; bases unmatched to any gene: 14. Germline loops: CDR1 LGHDT, CDR2 YNNKEL (reference sequence).

This clone has a single count. The chain uses TRBV19 and TRBJ1-2, with 8 positions matching TRBD1. V dropped 4 bases and J dropped 7; count of bases not matched to a gene: 8. CDR3 length equals 14 residues. Germline V gives CDR1 LNHDA, CDR2 SQIVND (reference sequence). The CDR3 protein is CASSTSGQGRGYTF. In DNA form, the CDR3 reads TGTGCCAGTAGTACTTCAGGACAGGGTCGTGGCTACACCTTC.

The rearrangement uses TRBV7-3 and TRBJ2-2; TRBD1 matches 9 bases. The CDR3 totals 14 residues. J was trimmed by 5 bases and V by 3 bases; bases with no gene match: 1. In germline, CDR1 is SGHTA, CDR2 FQGTGA. The CDR3 region is CASSLGQGTGELFF. The DNA for the CDR3 is TGTGCCAGCAGCTTGGGACAGGGAACCGGGGAGCTGTTTTTT.

The chain carries TRBV13 and TRBJ2-1; a weak D match, TRBD2 (5 bases). The CDR3 spans 16 residues. Germline CDR1 reads PRHDT; CDR2 reads FYEKMQ (reference sequence). The V gene lost 0 bases and the J gene lost 5 bases, with 14 bases spanning the gap. DNA of the CDR3: TGTGCCAGCAGCTTAGGTGCTACTAGGACCCACAATGAGCAGTTCTTC. Its protein is CASSLGATRTHNEQFF.

The DNA for the CDR3 is TGCGCCAGCTCCCCCACTAGCGGGACCGGCGGGGAGCTGTTTTTT. Translation gives CASSPTSGTGGELFF. V gene TRBV5-1 combines with J gene TRBJ2-2; 10 positions match TRBD2. Losses at the gene ends were 7 bases for V and 7 bases for J; bases not matched to a gene: 10. Germline V gene data show CDR1 as SGHRS and CDR2 as YFSETQ. The CDR3 is made up of 15 amino acids.

V usage is TRBV7-2 and J usage is TRBJ1-1; TRBD1 matches at 8 bases. Germline V gene lookup returns CDR1 SGHTA and CDR2 FQGNSA. With 5 bases clipped from V and 3 bases from J, the junction kept 11 bases outside the gene matches. The length of the CDR3 is 16 residues. CDR3: CASSPHDRGPDTEAFF. The CDR3 nucleotides are TGTGCCAGCAGCCCTCACGACAGGGGACCGGACACTGAAGCTTTCTTT. Full variable domain (remainder filled in from reference TRBV7-2 and TRBJ1-1): GAGVSQSPSNKVTEKGKDVELRCDPISGHTALYWYRQSLGQGLEFLIYFQGNSAPDKSGLPSDRFSAERTGGSVSTLTIQRTQQEDSAVYLCASSPHDRGPDTEAFFGQGTRLTVV.

This clone has more than one count but fewer than ten. The chain recombines TRBV7-9 with TRBJ2-7; 7 nucleotides line up with TRBD1. With V trimmed by 5 bases and J by 3 bases, 10 bases remained unmatched. This CDR3 comprises 15 residues. Germline-derived CDR1 and CDR2 are SEHNR and FQNEAQ (reference sequence). The CDR3 DNA reads as TGTGCCAGCAGCGCCGCCGTGGACAGGATCTACGAGCAGTACTTC. Its translation is CASSAAVDRIYEQYF.

Turning to this clone: Different DNA sequences within this sample yield the same CDR3. The chain carries TRBV18 and TRBJ1-5; D might be TRBD1 (6 bases). This CDR3 is built from 13 residues. Germline CDR1 and CDR2: KGHSH and LQKENI. Trimming left V 6 bases short and J 3 bases short, with 9 bases between. For the CDR3, the DNA is TGTGCCAGCTCCGGGACAAACAATCAGCCCCAGCATTTT. It encodes CASSGTNNQPQHF.

The V gene is TRBV4-2, the J gene TRBJ1-1; D is possibly TRBD1 (5 bases). CDR3 length equals 13 residues. Germline-derived CDR1 and CDR2 are LGHNA and YNFKEQ. V was clipped by 3 bases and J by 6 bases, with 11 bases between them. The CDR3 region is CASSQKPGAEAFF. CDR3 coding DNA: TGTGCCAGCAGCCAGAAGCCGGGGGCTGAAGCTTTCTTT.

The CDR3, as DNA: TGTGCCAGCAGCCAAGGCGACAGGGGTTTGCAGTTCTTC. It encodes CASSQGDRGLQFF. V and J are TRBV14 and TRBJ2-1, with 8 bases aligning to TRBD1. Per germline, CDR1 SGHDN and CDR2 FVKESK. Trimming cost V 1 base and J 12 bases; bases outside gene matches: 5. This CDR3 comprises 13 residues.

This chain links TRBV28 with TRBJ2-1, with TRBD1 as a possible D gene (5 bases). Looked up from germline, CDR1 is MDHEN and CDR2 is SYDVKM. CDR3 size: 15 residues. Trimming removed 3 bases from V and 5 bases from J, with 14 bases in between. The CDR3 sequence is CASSFRGEGDNEQFF. CDR3 sequence (DNA): TGTGCCAGCAGTTTTAGGGGCGAAGGGGACAATGAGCAGTTCTTC.

The CDR3 protein is CASRSVGGWTEAFF. The CDR3 DNA sequence: TGTGCCAGTAGATCCGTGGGGGGGTGGACTGAAGCTTTCTTT. V usage is TRBV19 and J usage is TRBJ1-1, with D maybe TRBD1 (5 bases). V lost 6 bases and J 5 bases, leaving 16 bases between the germline ends. The CDR3 has 14 amino acids. CDR1 is LNHDA and CDR2 is SQIVND in the germline V gene (reference sequence). Filled out from reference TRBV19 and TRBJ1-1, the complete variable domain reads DGGITQSPKYLFRKEGQNVTLSCEQNLNHDAMYWYRQDPGQGLRLIYYSQIVNDFQKGDIAEGYSVSREKKESFPLTVTSAQKNPTAFYLCASRSVGGWTEAFFGQGTRLTVV.

CDR3 residues: CASSVRAGDNTEAFF. CDR3 DNA sequence: TGTGCCAGCAGCGTCCGAGCGGGGGACAACACTGAAGCTTTCTTT. V is TRBV9 and J is TRBJ1-1; a weak D match, TRBD1 (5 bases). Trimming took off 2 bases at V and 2 bases at J, with 13 bases between the two ends. Germline CDR1 reads SGDLS; CDR2 reads YYNGEE. The CDR3 totals 15 residues.

This clone has a handful of counts. The chain links TRBV7-3 to TRBJ2-3, with 10 bases identical to TRBD2. The CDR3 extends over 14 amino acids. V shed 6 bases, J shed 3 bases, and the junction held 3 bases outside the gene matches. Germline CDR1 is SGHTA and CDR2 is FQGTGA. CDR3 in amino acids: CASRASGSTDTQYF. CDR3 sequence (DNA): TGTGCCAGCAGGGCTAGCGGGAGTACAGATACGCAGTATTTT.

The chain recombines TRBV5-1 with TRBJ1-2; 7 bases align to TRBD1. V dropped 4 bases and J dropped 4; count of bases not matched to a gene: 19. Per the germline V gene, CDR1 is SGHRS and CDR2 is YFSETQ. The CDR3 has 18 amino acids. CDR3 sequence: CASSRTIHTGEASYGYTF. The CDR3 DNA reads TGCGCCAGCAGCCGAACCATCCACACAGGGGAGGCTAGCTATGGCTACACCTTC.

The gene calls are TRBV27 and TRBJ1-2, with TRBD1 as a possible D gene (5 bases). V dropped 6 bases and J dropped 4 bases, with 18 bases sitting between them. There are 15 residues in the CDR3. Germline V gene sequence: CDR1 MNHEY, CDR2 SMNVEV (reference sequence). CDR3 DNA: TGTGCCAGCAGCCCTGGGGTAGGGCAGGGCTATGGCTACACCTTC. Translated, it gives CASSPGVGQGYGYTF.

The rearrangement links TRBV28 to TRBJ2-7; 8 bases map to TRBD2. The CDR3 runs to 15 residues. J lost 6 bases, V lost 1 base, and 8 bases had no gene match. The V gene's germline CDR1 is MDHEN and CDR2 SYDVKM. Here the CDR3 reads CASSLSLAGGGEQYF. CDR3 DNA: TGTGCCAGCAGTTTATCTCTAGCGGGCGGAGGCGAGCAGTACTTC.

This chain joins TRBV28 and TRBJ1-6; no clear D. This CDR3 is 15 amino acids long. Trimming stripped 2 bases from V and 3 bases from J, with 8 bases between. Germline-derived CDR1 and CDR2 are MDHEN and SYDVKM. The chain's CDR3 is CASSLPTYYNSPLHF. DNA of the CDR3: TGTGCCAGCAGTTTACCGACATACTATAATTCACCCCTCCACTTT.